This T cell receptor beta chain is drawn from a study of blood T cell repertoires in COVID-19. About the research overall: Both acute and convalescent COVID-19 samples were obtained from the United States, Italy and Spain. T cells, B-cell-depleted T cells, or PBMCs supplied cDNA or gDNA.

Original processing methods: Reference gene primer amplification gave nucleated cell count estimates. TCRdb keeps only in-frame clones here, not all; method: immunoSEQ multiplex PCR. V and J calls and clone size follow that table, whereas D and trimming were derived from the DNA. Found here are about 180,000 clones, roughly 80% of them singletons; the top ten hold roughly 14%. V lost 3 bases, J lost 7 bases, and 6 bases stayed unmatched. The CDR3 has 15 residues. Germline CDR1 MGHDK, CDR2 SYGVNS. This TCR came from a man aged 18 to 30 with active or convalescent COVID-19. The chain combines TRBV25-1 with TRBJ1-6; 7 bases align to TRBD1. The sample comprised peripheral blood. In DNA form, the CDR3 reads TGTGCCAGCAGTGAGGCCGGGACAGCCAATTCACCCCTCCACTTT. Protein: CASSEAGTANSPLHF.